What follows is one TCR beta chain and its context. This sample is drawn from a study of patients and donors after allogeneic stem cell transplantation. A single record per CDR3 protein comes from TCRdb applying MiXCR to the RT-PCR reads. The data hold approximately 250,000 distinct CDR3 sequences, with around an eighth observed a single time. The CDR3 is made up of 13 amino acids. Germline V gene sequence: CDR1 DFQATT, CDR2 SNEGSKA (reference sequence). Trimming shortened V by 6 bases and J by 4 bases, and 15 bases separated the two germline ends. This sequence joins TRBV20-1 and TRBJ1-1; D perhaps matches TRBD1 (6 bases). Sequenced sample: blood, either unsorted or a sorted T cell fraction (not recorded which). The clonotype was recovered from a human donor who was either an allogeneic HSCT recipient or a stem cell or donor lymphocyte infusion donor (not recorded which). It is not recorded whose cells these are; they may come from a transplant donor. This CDR3 reads CSAGQLRATEAFF. The CDR3 region has the DNA TGCAGTGCGGGACAATTACGGGCCACTGAAGCTTTCTTT.